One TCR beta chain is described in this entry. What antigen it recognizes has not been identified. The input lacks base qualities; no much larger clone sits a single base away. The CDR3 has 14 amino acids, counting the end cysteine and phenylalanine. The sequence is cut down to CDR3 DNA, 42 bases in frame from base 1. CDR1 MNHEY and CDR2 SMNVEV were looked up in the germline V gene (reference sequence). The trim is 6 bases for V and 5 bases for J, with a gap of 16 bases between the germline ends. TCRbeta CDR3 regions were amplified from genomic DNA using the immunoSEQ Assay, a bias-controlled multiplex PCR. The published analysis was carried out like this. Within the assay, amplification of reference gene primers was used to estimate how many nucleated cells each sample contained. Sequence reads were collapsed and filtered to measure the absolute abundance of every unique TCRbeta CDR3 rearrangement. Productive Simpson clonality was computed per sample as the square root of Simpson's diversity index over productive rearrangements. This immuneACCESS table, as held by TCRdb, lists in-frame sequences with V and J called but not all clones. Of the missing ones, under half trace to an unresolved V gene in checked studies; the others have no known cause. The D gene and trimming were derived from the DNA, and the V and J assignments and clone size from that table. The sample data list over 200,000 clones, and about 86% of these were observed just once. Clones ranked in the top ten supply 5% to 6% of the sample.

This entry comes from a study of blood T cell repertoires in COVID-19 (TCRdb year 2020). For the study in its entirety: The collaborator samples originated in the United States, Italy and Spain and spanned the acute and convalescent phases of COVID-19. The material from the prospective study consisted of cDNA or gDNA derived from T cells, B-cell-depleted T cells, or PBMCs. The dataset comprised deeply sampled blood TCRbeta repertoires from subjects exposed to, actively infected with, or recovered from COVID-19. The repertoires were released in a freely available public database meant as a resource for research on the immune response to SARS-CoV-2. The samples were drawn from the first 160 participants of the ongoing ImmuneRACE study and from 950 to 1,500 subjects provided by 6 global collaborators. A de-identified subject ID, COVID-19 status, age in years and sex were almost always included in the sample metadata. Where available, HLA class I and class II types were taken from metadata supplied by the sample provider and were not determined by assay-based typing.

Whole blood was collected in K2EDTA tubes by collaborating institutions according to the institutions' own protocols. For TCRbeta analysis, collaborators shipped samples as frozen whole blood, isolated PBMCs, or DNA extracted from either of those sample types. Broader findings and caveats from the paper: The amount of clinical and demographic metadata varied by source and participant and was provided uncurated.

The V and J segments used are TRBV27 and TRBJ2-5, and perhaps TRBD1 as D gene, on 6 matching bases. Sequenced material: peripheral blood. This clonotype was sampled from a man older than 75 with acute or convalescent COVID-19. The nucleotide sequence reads TGTGCCAGCAGGAAATCAGGGGTTCGGGAGACCCAGTACTTC. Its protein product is CASRKSGVRETQYF.